This T cell receptor (beta chain) was recorded in a study of PD-L1 blockade in urothelial cancer. Study-wide background: Males with urothelial cancer arising in the bladder constituted twenty-five of the 29 patients. Anywhere from 0 to 3 prior chemotherapy regimens had been received by patients.

CDR1 is MNHNS, CDR2 SASEGT, per germline. This CDR3 is 18 amino acids long. The J segment lost 1 base and the V segment lost 1 base, leaving 8 bases of the junction unmatched. Profiled with immunoSEQ multiplex PCR; TCRdb holds only in-frame clones, not every one. The table includes fewer than 60,000 clones, approximately 84% detected once. Time point denoted: pretreatment peripheral blood. The source is a man in his fifties or sixties with urothelial cancer. Sequenced material: PBMCs, taken around atezolizumab (anti-PD-L1) treatment. The chain joins TRBV6-1 to TRBJ2-1; 9 nucleotides line up with TRBD1. The CDR3 sequence: CASSEGGRGTGSYNEQFF. The CDR3 DNA follows: TGTGCCAGCAGTGAAGGGGGTAGGGGGACAGGGTCCTACAATGAGCAGTTCTTC.